The clone carrying this T cell receptor (beta chain) was seen a handful of times. The antigen is undetermined. The data stem from a study of beta chain features in type 1 diabetes. About the research overall: Age, gender and cell yields were similar between patients and healthy donors.

All of the isolated RNA was reverse transcribed, so expressed TCRB transcripts were sequenced. Repertoires were generated with immunoSEQ multiplex PCR, while TCRdb's copy carries only in-frame clones and drops some. The data contain some 220,000 clones, around 9.9% of them singletons. General study points: High-TCR-expressing cells could be over-represented by cDNA sequencing. Whether TCRB rearrangement is influenced by HLA type was left unresolved in this analysis.

CD4+ naive, central memory, regulatory and stem cell-like memory subsets were isolated by sorting on CD45RO/CCR7/CD25/CD127/CD95/CD27. The source material was central memory CD4+ T cells from blood. The TCR sequence derives from a man aged 18-30 years in good health.

Here the CDR3 reads CASSAGTGDTEQYF. In DNA form, the CDR3 reads TGTGCCAGCAGTGCCGGGACAGGGGATACCGAGCAGTACTTC. The rearrangement joins TRBV2 to TRBJ2-7, with 10 bases matching TRBD1. The length of the CDR3 is 14 residues. J gave up 6 bases and V 4 bases, and 6 bases lay outside the gene matches. Germline V gene data show CDR1 as SNHLY and CDR2 as FYNNEI.